One and the same sample provided the 23 T cell receptor beta chains below, sequenced in a study of T cells in Graves' hyperthyroidism and ophthalmopathy. The investigators amplified TCR beta CDR3 regions from RNA transcripts. The HTBI primer set drove a first-round RT-PCR of the TCR CDR3. Using its own MiXCR run on the multiplex PCR reads, TCRdb lists one record per CDR3 protein. The sample includes 330,000 or so distinct CDR3 sequences, around 20% of them seen just once. The sample was blood. The receptors stem from a man in his forties or fifties with Graves' ophthalmopathy.

This clonotype has a handful of counts. The chain employs TRBV29-1 and TRBJ2-1; a weak D match, TRBD1 (5 bases). Germline lookup yields CDR1 SQVTM and CDR2 ANQGSEA. The CDR3 runs 13 residues. Deletions cut 7 bases from V and 6 bases from J, with 16 bases between. The CDR3 DNA reads TGCAGCGAGCAACAGGACACGGGCAATGAGCAGTTCTTC. Amino acid sequence: CSEQQDTGNEQFF.

This clonotype has at least ten counts. The rearrangement joins TRBV30 to TRBJ2-7, with a possible D match to TRBD2 (6 bases). CDR1 and CDR2 (germline): GTSNPN, SVGIG (reference sequence). The CDR3 has 17 residues. V lost 0 bases and J lost 4, with 22 bases in between. In DNA form, the CDR3 reads TGTGCCTGGAGTGTCGAACCTTCGGGACTCGTAAATTACGAGCAGTACTTC. Translation gives CAWSVEPSGLVNYEQYF. The whole variable domain, remainder taken from reference TRBV30 and TRBJ2-7, is SQTIHQWPATLVQPVGSPLSLECTVEGTSNPNLYWYRQAAGRGLQLLFYSVGIGQISSEVPQNLSASRPQDRQFILSSKKLLLSDSGFYLCAWSVEPSGLVNYEQYFGPGTRLTVT.

In its sample, this clonotype was seen many times. The rearrangement uses TRBV30 and TRBJ1-6; D might be TRBD1 (5 bases). Germline V CDR1 and CDR2: GTSNPN, SVGIG (reference sequence). The CDR3 contains 14 residues. Trimming took 5 bases from V and 7 from J, leaving 15 bases between them. The CDR3 region is CAWDDGGGNSPLHF. Written as DNA, the CDR3 is TGTGCCTGGGACGACGGGGGAGGGAATTCACCCCTCCACTTT.

The chain joins TRBV28 to TRBJ1-2; D is uncertain. Looked up from germline, CDR1 is MDHEN and CDR2 is SYDVKM. The CDR3 has 13 residues. V shed 4 bases and J shed 5 bases, with 11 bases lying between them. CDR3: CASSSPPGYGYTF. CDR3 nucleotides: TGTGCCAGCAGTTCCCCTCCTGGATATGGCTACACCTTC.

This clonotype was found many times. The V call is TRBV20-1, the J call TRBJ2-2; 7 nucleotides align to TRBD2. This CDR3 is built from 15 residues. The ends lost 6 bases at V and 6 bases at J; junction bases unmatched: 13. Germline lookup yields CDR1 DFQATT and CDR2 SNEGSKA (reference sequence). CDR3 nucleotide sequence: TGCAGTGCCCGCAGTGGGGCGGGAGTTTCCGGGGAGCTGTTTTTT. Its translation: CSARSGAGVSGELFF.

This chain joins TRBV7-9 and TRBJ1-5; D is possibly TRBD1 (5 bases). CDR3 size: 15 residues. In germline, CDR1 is SEHNR, CDR2 FQNEAQ (reference sequence). V lost 1 base, J lost 7 bases, and 14 bases lay in between. The chain's CDR3 is CASSLGTTRGQPQHF. DNA for the CDR3: TGTGCCAGCAGCTTAGGGACAACCCGGGGGCAGCCCCAGCATTTT. The complete variable domain, with remaining parts taken from reference TRBV7-9 and TRBJ1-5, reads DTGVSQNPRHKITKRGQNVTFRCDPISEHNRLYWYRQTLGQGPEFLTYFQNEAQLEKSRLLSDRFSAERPKGSFSTLEIQRTEQGDSAMYLCASSLGTTRGQPQHFGDGTRLSIL.

This clonotype has at least ten counts. The rearrangement joins TRBV7-9 to TRBJ2-1, with D possibly called TRBD1 or TRBD2 (6 bases each). Trimming shortened V by 2 bases and J by 4 bases, and 9 bases separated the two germline ends. Germline V gene lookup returns CDR1 SEHNR and CDR2 FQNEAQ (reference sequence). The CDR3 runs 14 residues. The CDR3 DNA sequence: TGTGCCAGCAGCTTACGGGGGCAGTACAATGAGCAGTTCTTC. Its protein product is CASSLRGQYNEQFF. Complete variable domain (other parts from reference TRBV7-9 and TRBJ2-1): DTGVSQNPRHKITKRGQNVTFRCDPISEHNRLYWYRQTLGQGPEFLTYFQNEAQLEKSRLLSDRFSAERPKGSFSTLEIQRTEQGDSAMYLCASSLRGQYNEQFFGPGTRLTVL.

The chain employs TRBV5-1 and TRBJ2-7; D remains unclear. This CDR3 comprises 15 residues. V was pared by 0 bases and J by 1 base, with 11 bases between. Looked up from germline, CDR1 is SGHRS and CDR2 is YFSETQ. In DNA, the CDR3 is TGCGCCAGCAGCTTGGAAACCGGACCTTCCTACGAGCAGTACTTC. It yields the protein CASSLETGPSYEQYF.

V usage is TRBV29-1 and J usage is TRBJ2-7, with D uncertain. This CDR3 has 13 residues. Germline V gene data show CDR1 as SQVTM and CDR2 as ANQGSEA. V lost 7 bases and J lost 0, with 13 bases in between. Here the CDR3 reads CSARATSSYEQYF. The CDR3 region has the DNA TGCAGCGCCCGGGCCACGAGCTCCTACGAGCAGTACTTC.

This clonotype was picked up a small number of times. This chain connects TRBV2 to TRBJ1-5; D is undetermined. Deletions cut 7 bases from V and 3 bases from J, with 7 bases between. Germline lookup yields CDR1 SNHLY and CDR2 FYNNEI. The CDR3 contains 12 residues. CDR3 sequence reads: CASNINNQPQHF. CDR3 coding DNA: TGTGCCAGCAACATTAACAATCAGCCCCAGCATTTT.

The chain links TRBV29-1 to TRBJ2-3; the match to TRBD2 covers 11 bases. V dropped 2 bases and J dropped 2; count of bases not matched to a gene: 9. The germline CDR1 and CDR2 sequences are SQVTM and ANQGSEA. The CDR3 is made up of 17 amino acids. In DNA, the CDR3 is TGCAGCGTTGAATTTAGCGGGAGGGCAAACCCCACAGATACGCAGTATTTT. Translated, it gives CSVEFSGRANPTDTQYF.

The V gene is TRBV6-2 or TRBV6-3, the J gene TRBJ1-2; TRBD1 matches 8 bases. The CDR3 is 16 amino acids. Germline values: CDR1 MNHEY, CDR2 SVGEGT. Trimming at V came to 6 bases and at J to 7 bases, leaving 16 bases not matched to a gene. This CDR3 reads CASSRPGQDELRGYTF. CDR3 in DNA: TGTGCCAGCAGCCGGCCGGGACAGGACGAGTTGCGTGGCTACACCTTC.

This clonotype was picked up many times. V usage is TRBV11-2 and J usage is TRBJ2-1; D is undetermined. Germline CDR1 reads SGHAT; CDR2 reads FQNNGV. Trimming took 3 bases from V and 6 from J, leaving 9 bases between them. The CDR3 runs to 13 residues. CDR3 sequence reads: CASSFPAGNEQFF. The CDR3 nucleotides are TGTGCCAGCAGCTTTCCCGCTGGCAATGAGCAGTTCTTC.

The CDR3 is CASSSGRLAKNIQYF. CDR3 coding DNA: TGTGCCAGCAGTTCGGGCAGGCTAGCCAAAAACATTCAGTACTTC. This sequence joins TRBV28 and TRBJ2-4; unclear D gene. V lost 4 bases and J 0 bases, leaving 10 bases between the germline ends. CDR1 and CDR2 from the germline V gene are MDHEN and SYDVKM. This CDR3 spans 15 amino acids.

The chain carries TRBV18 and TRBJ2-4; D not certain. The V end lost 2 bases, the J end lost 0 bases, and 11 bases lay between the germline ends. Germline V CDR1 and CDR2: KGHSH, LQKENI. CDR3 length: 16 amino acids. The CDR3 DNA follows: TGTGCCAGCTCACCAGTGGACGAATTAGCCAAAAACATTCAGTACTTC. As protein: CASSPVDELAKNIQYF.

This chain joins TRBV5-1 and TRBJ1-3; maybe TRBD1 (6 bases). The V end lost 4 bases, the J end lost 4 bases, and 21 bases lay between the germline ends. The CDR3 has 17 amino acids. The germline gives CDR1 SGHRS, CDR2 YFSETQ. The CDR3 DNA reads as TGCGCCAGCAGCCTCAGCCCCCCAACAGGGCAAGGAAACACCATATATTTT. Protein product: CASSLSPPTGQGNTIYF.

This chain uses TRBV7-3 with TRBJ1-1; D unresolved. CDR1 SGHTA and CDR2 FQGTGA come from the germline V gene. Trimming cost V 5 bases and J 9 bases, with 16 bases left between them. The CDR3 is 13 amino acids. CDR3 protein: CASSLKAGLKAFF. The CDR3 region has the DNA TGTGCCAGCAGCCTCAAGGCAGGCCTGAAAGCTTTCTTT.

V and J are TRBV6-2 or TRBV6-3 and TRBJ1-1; 11 positions match TRBD1. V was clipped by 8 bases and J by 6 bases; unmatched bases: 14. The CDR3 is made up of 16 amino acids. From germline, CDR1 is MNHEY and CDR2 SVGEGT. CDR3 DNA: TGTGCCAGCGGAACGAGGGGGACAGGGGGTTTGGCTGAAGCTTTCTTT. Residues: CASGTRGTGGLAEAFF.

In its sample, this clonotype was seen many times. The chain combines TRBV2 with TRBJ2-2; D is unresolved. From germline, CDR1 is SNHLY and CDR2 FYNNEI. V was shortened by 4 bases and J by 4 bases, with 13 bases between the two germline ends. The CDR3 loop spans 15 amino acids. CDR3 sequence: CASSANDSPTGELFF. CDR3 sequence (DNA): TGTGCCAGCAGTGCGAACGATAGCCCCACCGGGGAGCTGTTTTTT.

This chain uses TRBV19 with TRBJ1-1, with TRBD1 matching over 7 bases. The length of the CDR3 is 16 residues. With 6 bases clipped from V and 5 bases from J, the junction kept 15 bases outside the gene matches. CDR1 and CDR2 from the germline V gene are LNHDA and SQIVND (reference sequence). The CDR3 loop reads CASRRNTGAGGTEAFF. CDR3 bases: TGTGCCAGTAGGCGAAACACAGGGGCGGGTGGGACTGAAGCTTTCTTT.

This clonotype was counted at least ten times. The junction departs from the called germline gene at one end, perhaps through a read error. This chain joins TRBV7-7 and TRBJ2-1; a weak D match, TRBD1 (6 bases). The germline V gene has CDR1 SSHAT and CDR2 FNYEAQ (reference sequence). This CDR3 is built from 15 residues. The CDR3 region has the DNA TGTGCTAGCAGCTTAACCGGACAGCCTCACAATGAGCAGTTCTTC. It translates to CASSLTGQPHNEQFF.

At least ten counts were recorded for this clonotype. The V and J genes are TRBV4-1 and TRBJ2-1; D is unresolved. V dropped 4 bases and J dropped 8 bases, with 12 bases sitting between them. The CDR3 length is 13 residues. The germline gives CDR1 MGHRA, CDR2 YSYEKL. The CDR3 DNA sequence: TGCGCCAGCAGCCCAAGAATAGGTGATGAGCAGTTCTTC. Translating gives CASSPRIGDEQFF.

For the CDR3, the DNA is TGTGCCAGCAGTGACCGGCGACAGGGAAATGAGCAGTTCTTC. Its protein is CASSDRRQGNEQFF. V gene TRBV3-1 combines with J gene TRBJ2-1; 7 bases are a match to TRBD1. J lost 7 bases, V lost 6 bases, and 9 bases had no gene match. The CDR3 extends over 14 amino acids. CDR1 and CDR2 from the germline V gene are LGHDT and YNNKEL (reference sequence).